Below, 32 T cell receptor beta chains from the same sample are listed, as sequenced in a study of blood T cell repertoires in COVID-19. Profiled with immunoSEQ multiplex PCR; TCRdb holds only in-frame clones, not every one. The table records about 100,000 clones, approximately 81% of them present only once. The specimen sequenced was peripheral blood. The source is a human donor in a cohort sampled during active COVID-19.

The chain carries TRBV4-3 and TRBJ1-2; 7 nucleotides agree with TRBD1. The junction had 8 bases not matched to a gene; V was cut back by 0 bases and J by 4 bases. The V gene's germline CDR1 is LGHNA and CDR2 YSLEER. The CDR3 covers 16 residues. Here the CDR3 DNA reads TGCGCCAGCAGCCAAGAAGGGCCAGGGGGTGGCTATGGCTACACCTTC. Translation gives CASSQEGPGGGYGYTF.

The chain carries TRBV27 and TRBJ2-6; tentatively, D is TRBD1 (5 bases). Trimming left V 4 bases short and J 0 bases short, with 16 bases between. The CDR3 runs 18 residues. CDR1 is MNHEY and CDR2 is SMNVEV in the germline V gene (reference sequence). The CDR3 is CASSSLPGANSGANVLTF. CDR3 nucleotides: TGTGCCAGCAGTTCCCTTCCTGGGGCAAACTCTGGGGCCAACGTCCTGACTTTC.

V gene TRBV6-2 or TRBV6-3 combines with J gene TRBJ2-3; 8 positions match TRBD2. Germline CDR1 reads MNHEY; CDR2 reads SVGEGT. The V and J ends lost 2 bases and 8 bases, in that order; junction bases with no gene match: 12. CDR3 length: 16 residues. The CDR3 sequence is CASSYRSPAGAGTQYF. The CDR3 DNA is TGTGCCAGCAGTTACCGGAGTCCAGCGGGAGCCGGTACGCAGTATTTT.

The rearrangement joins TRBV5-1 to TRBJ2-1; 7 nucleotides line up with TRBD1. The CDR3 loop spans 15 amino acids. V dropped 0 bases and J dropped 10; count of bases not matched to a gene: 10. CDR1 is SGHRS, CDR2 YFSETQ, per germline. The CDR3 sequence: CASSLAGGFIGEQFF. The CDR3 DNA is TGCGCCAGCAGCTTGGCAGGGGGATTCATAGGGGAGCAGTTCTTC.

This sequence joins TRBV12-5 and TRBJ2-5; 9 nucleotides match TRBD1. After removal of 2 bases from V and 5 bases from J, the junction contained 9 bases not matched to a gene. The CDR3 totals 16 residues. The V gene's germline CDR1 is LGHNT and CDR2 FRNRAP. The DNA of the CDR3 is TGTGCTAGTGGTTTGCCCCGGACAGGGGAGAGGGAGACCCAGTACTTC. As protein: CASGLPRTGERETQYF.

The table lists this clone with a count of one. V is TRBV6-5 and J is TRBJ1-2, with D hard to call. This CDR3 is built from 13 residues. CDR1 is MNHEY and CDR2 is SVGAGI in the germline V gene. Between the trimmed V and J ends, which lost 2 bases and 1 base, there was a span of 5 bases. CDR3 amino acids: CASSYTINYGYTF. CDR3 bases: TGTGCCAGCAGTTACACAATTAACTATGGCTACACCTTC.

The chain joins TRBV7-2 to TRBJ2-1; 9 nucleotides align to TRBD2. The CDR3 loop spans 15 amino acids. Germline lookup yields CDR1 SGHTA and CDR2 FQGNSA. J was trimmed by 8 bases and V by 4 bases; bases with no gene match: 9. CDR3 nucleotide sequence: TGTGCCAGCAGCTCACGAGCGGGGGGCAGGGATGAGCAGTTCTTC. This codes for CASSSRAGGRDEQFF.

J is TRBJ1-3 and V is TRBV5-1; the D is unclear. Trimming left V 0 bases short and J 1 base short, with 8 bases between. The CDR3 consists of 15 residues. Germline V gene sequence: CDR1 SGHRS, CDR2 YFSETQ. Here the CDR3 DNA reads TGCGCCAGCAGCTTGGCCGGAGCTTCTGGAAACACCATATATTTT. Translation: CASSLAGASGNTIYF.

This clone was seen once. The chain joins TRBV7-2 to TRBJ2-7, with TRBD2 identical over 8 bases. This CDR3 contains 13 residues. J lost 5 bases, V lost 5 bases, and 5 bases had no gene match. Germline V CDR1 and CDR2: SGHTA, FQGNSA. CDR3 amino acids: CASSPGTRNEQYF. CDR3 bases: TGTGCCAGCAGCCCCGGGACTAGAAACGAGCAGTACTTC.

This clone was found a few times. The chain carries TRBV9 and TRBJ2-7; 7 bases map to TRBD2. This CDR3 contains 14 residues. The trim removed 4 bases at V and 3 bases at J, leaving 7 bases unmatched. CDR1 is SGDLS and CDR2 is YYNGEE in the germline V gene. The CDR3 is CASSPRGRGYEQYF. CDR3 DNA sequence: TGTGCCAGCAGCCCCAGAGGGAGGGGCTACGAGCAGTACTTC.

The chain carries TRBV25-1 and TRBJ2-5, with TRBD1 matching over 7 bases. Germline values: CDR1 MGHDK, CDR2 SYGVNS. V lost 5 bases and J lost 4; bases outside the gene matches: 4. The CDR3 spans 13 residues. The CDR3 DNA is TGTGCCAGCAGTATTCCAGGGGGAGAGACCCAGTACTTC. This sequence encodes CASSIPGGETQYF.

This clone was detected only once. The chain couples TRBV2 to TRBJ1-2; maybe TRBD1 (5 bases). There are 13 residues in the CDR3. The germline V and J ends were trimmed by 11 bases and 4 bases, with 17 bases remaining between them. The V gene's germline CDR1 is SNHLY and CDR2 FYNNEI. The CDR3 DNA follows: TGTGCCCTAAAAGGGCAGGGAGGCTATGGCTACACCTTC. Amino acids: CALKGQGGYGYTF.

In this sample, this clone turned up a few times. This chain joins TRBV19 and TRBJ1-5; D ambiguous. V was cut by 4 bases and J by 4 bases, with 8 bases left in between. Germline V gives CDR1 LNHDA, CDR2 SQIVND (reference sequence). The CDR3 runs to 13 residues. The chain's CDR3 is CASSNTPNQPQHF. The CDR3 DNA reads as TGTGCCAGTAGTAACACCCCAAATCAGCCCCAGCATTTT.

J is TRBJ2-7 and V is TRBV10-3, with 7 bases lining up with TRBD1. Germline CDR1 is ENHRY and CDR2 is SYGVKD. The CDR3 extends over 14 amino acids. J lost 6 bases, V lost 4 bases, and 9 bases had no gene match. DNA for the CDR3: TGTGCCATCAGTGGGGCAGGGGGATTTTCCGAGCAGTACTTC. Amino acid sequence: CAISGAGGFSEQYF.

This rearrangement joins TRBV3-1 (or the pseudogene TRBV3-2) to TRBJ2-2, with D uncertain. This CDR3 is built from 12 residues. V shed 4 bases and J shed 2 bases, with 2 bases lying between them. The germline V gene has CDR1 LGHDT and CDR2 YNNKEL (reference sequence). The CDR3 DNA is TGTGCCAGCAGCCTAAACACCGGGGAGCTGTTTTTT. Translated: CASSLNTGELFF.

The J gene is TRBJ1-4, the V gene TRBV5-4; 7 bases match TRBD1. Germline values: CDR1 SGHNT, CDR2 YYREEE (reference sequence). The CDR3 has 15 residues. The V segment lost 1 base and the J segment 5 bases; nucleotides outside the gene matches: 5. The CDR3 DNA sequence: TGTGCCAGCAGCTTGAAGGGGACAGAGAATGAAAAACTGTTTTTT. As protein: CASSLKGTENEKLFF.

This clone is a singleton in its sample. V gene TRBV21-1 combines with J gene TRBJ1-3; TRBD1 is the table's D call and was not checked against the DNA. TRBV21-1 is assigned pseudogene status. The CDR3 is 14 amino acids. The DNA for the CDR3 is TGTGCCAGCAGCAAACCTGACAGACGAAACACCATATATTTT. This encodes CASSKPDRRNTIYF.

For the CDR3, the DNA is TGTGCCAGCAGCTTAACGGGAGGGGGGCCCTACGAGCAGTACTTC. Amino acid sequence: CASSLTGGGPYEQYF. This rearrangement joins TRBV11-2 to TRBJ2-7, with 8 bases lining up with TRBD2. J lost 2 bases, V lost 2 bases, and 5 bases had no gene match. Germline V gene sequence: CDR1 SGHAT, CDR2 FQNNGV. The CDR3 totals 15 residues.

The V gene is TRBV2, the J gene TRBJ1-2; 7 nucleotides match TRBD1. Germline CDR1 and CDR2: SNHLY and FYNNEI. This CDR3 spans 13 amino acids. V lost 4 bases and J lost 4; bases outside the gene matches: 3. CDR3 DNA: TGTGCCAGCAGTGGACAGGGTTCCTATGGCTACACCTTC. This gives the protein CASSGQGSYGYTF.

The rearrangement links TRBV5-1 to TRBJ1-6; D gene uncertain. The CDR3 totals 13 residues. V was trimmed by 0 bases and J by 7 bases, leaving 5 bases between them. Per the germline V gene, CDR1 is SGHRS and CDR2 is YFSETQ. CDR3 nucleotides: TGCGCCAGCAGCTTGGAAGAGAATTCACCCCTCCACTTT. Protein: CASSLEENSPLHF. The whole variable domain, remainder taken from reference TRBV5-1 and TRBJ1-6, is KAGVTQTPRYLIKTRGQQVTLSCSPISGHRSVSWYQQTPGQGLQFLFEYFSETQRNKGNFPGRFSGRQFSNSRSEMNVSTLELGDSALYLCASSLEENSPLHFGNGTRLTVT.

The chain links TRBV5-5 to TRBJ2-2; 10 bases map to TRBD1. The CDR3 is 16 residues long. Germline loops: CDR1 SGHKS, CDR2 YYEKEE (reference sequence). V lost 4 bases, J lost 3 bases, and 6 bases stayed unmatched. Written as DNA, the CDR3 is TGTGCCAGCAGCGCTGACAGGGGGCGATACACCGGGGAGCTGTTTTTT. Its protein is CASSADRGRYTGELFF. Combining the CDR3 with reference TRBV5-5 and TRBJ2-2 gives the whole variable domain DAGVTQSPTHLIKTRGQQVTLRCSPISGHKSVSWYQQVLGQGPQFIFQYYEKEERGRGNFPDRFSARQFPNYSSELNVNALLLGDSALYLCASSADRGRYTGELFFGEGSRLTVL.

The chain recombines TRBV7-9 with TRBJ2-2; 7 positions match TRBD1. CDR3 length: 16 residues. CDR1 is SEHNR, CDR2 FQNEAQ, per germline (reference sequence). Trimming at V came to 5 bases and at J to 1 base, leaving 7 bases not matched to a gene. CDR3 DNA: TGTGCCAGCAGCCACCCGGGACAGAAGAACACCGGGGAGCTGTTTTTT. Amino acids: CASSHPGQKNTGELFF.

V and J are TRBV7-9 and TRBJ1-1, with a weak D call TRBD1 (6 bases). The CDR3 consists of 15 residues. Deletions cut 6 bases from V and 1 base from J, with 15 bases between. Germline CDR1 reads SEHNR; CDR2 reads FQNEAQ (reference sequence). The CDR3 DNA is TGTGCCAGCAGAGCCGGGACACCCGAGAACACTGAAGCTTTCTTT. Its translation is CASRAGTPENTEAFF.

This clone was counted between two and nine times. The chain couples TRBV18 to TRBJ1-5; unclear D gene. This CDR3 contains 13 residues. Looked up from germline, CDR1 is KGHSH and CDR2 is LQKENI. The germline V and J ends were trimmed by 3 bases and 0 bases, with 3 bases remaining between them. The CDR3 reads CASSPYSNQPQHF. CDR3 nucleotide sequence: TGTGCCAGCTCACCCTATAGCAATCAGCCCCAGCATTTT.

The chain employs TRBV7-2 and TRBJ2-1, with TRBD2 matching 9 bases. The CDR3 length is 15 residues. From germline, CDR1 is SGHTA and CDR2 FQGNSA. The trim removed 1 base at V and 7 bases at J, leaving 5 bases unmatched. The CDR3 is CASSLELAGRNEQFF. The CDR3 coding sequence is TGTGCCAGCAGCTTAGAACTAGCGGGTCGGAATGAGCAGTTCTTC.

J is TRBJ1-2 and V is TRBV6-2 or TRBV6-3; a weak D match, TRBD1 (5 bases). CDR1 is MNHEY, CDR2 SVGEGT, per germline. CDR3 length equals 13 residues. V was trimmed by 2 bases and J by 7 bases, leaving 11 bases between them. This CDR3 is CASSYTQGSGYTF. The CDR3 nucleotides are TGTGCCAGCAGTTACACTCAGGGCTCTGGCTACACCTTC.

The rearrangement joins TRBV6-5 to TRBJ2-7, with D perhaps matching TRBD2 (6 bases). The CDR3 is 14 residues long. With 2 bases removed from V and 3 bases from J, the gap between germline ends came to 11 bases. Per germline, CDR1 MNHEY and CDR2 SVGAGI. The CDR3 sequence: CASSYQGLFYEQYF. The CDR3 nucleotides are TGTGCCAGCAGTTACCAGGGACTGTTCTACGAGCAGTACTTC.

This chain joins TRBV11-2 and TRBJ1-2; a possible D gene is TRBD1 (5 bases). V shed 5 bases and J shed 2 bases, with 12 bases lying between them. Germline CDR1 reads SGHAT; CDR2 reads FQNNGV. This CDR3 is built from 14 residues. The CDR3 spells CASSLWGGNYGYTF. In nucleotides, the CDR3 is TGTGCCAGCAGCCTGTGGGGGGGGAACTATGGCTACACCTTC.

The V gene is TRBV18, the J gene TRBJ2-6, with D perhaps TRBD1 (7 bases). The CDR3 is 17 amino acids. Germline CDR1 reads KGHSH; CDR2 reads LQKENI. Trimming pared 6 bases from V and 3 bases from J, leaving 18 bases between. For the CDR3, the DNA is TGTGCCAGCTCGCGCGACAGACAGGGAGGTGGGGCCAACGTCCTGACTTTC. Translated: CASSRDRQGGGANVLTF. Combining the CDR3 with reference TRBV18 and TRBJ2-6 gives the whole variable domain NAGVMQNPRHLVRRRGQEARLRCSPMKGHSHVYWYRQLPEEGLKFMVYLQKENIIDESGMPKERFSAEFPKEGPSILRIQQVVRGDSAAYFCASSRDRQGGGANVLTFGAGSRLTVL.

The rearrangement uses TRBV6-2 or TRBV6-3 and TRBJ2-1; tentative D call: TRBD2 (6 bases). The CDR3 has 18 residues. V shed 4 bases and J shed 0 bases, with 19 bases lying between them. Germline-derived CDR1 and CDR2 are MNHEY and SVGEGT. The CDR3 region is CASSSREPVYSSYNEQFF. CDR3 coding DNA: TGTGCCAGCAGTTCCCGGGAGCCAGTCTACAGCTCCTACAATGAGCAGTTCTTC.

The chain has TRBV7-6 and TRBJ1-2; TRBD1 aligns across 7 bases. Trimming at V came to 5 bases and at J to 0 bases, leaving 6 bases not matched to a gene. The CDR3 is 15 residues long. Germline V gene lookup returns CDR1 SGHVS and CDR2 FNYEAQ. The CDR3 DNA is TGTGCCAGCAGCGCTGGGACAGCCGCTAACTATGGCTACACCTTC. Translation: CASSAGTAANYGYTF.

The chain links TRBV29-1 to TRBJ2-1; D may be TRBD1 (5 bases). Germline V gene sequence: CDR1 SQVTM, CDR2 ANQGSEA. Trimming removed 5 bases from V and 7 bases from J, with 9 bases in between. The CDR3 spans 11 residues. Here the CDR3 reads CSVPRANEQFF. The CDR3 DNA follows: TGCAGCGTTCCCAGGGCTAATGAGCAGTTCTTC.